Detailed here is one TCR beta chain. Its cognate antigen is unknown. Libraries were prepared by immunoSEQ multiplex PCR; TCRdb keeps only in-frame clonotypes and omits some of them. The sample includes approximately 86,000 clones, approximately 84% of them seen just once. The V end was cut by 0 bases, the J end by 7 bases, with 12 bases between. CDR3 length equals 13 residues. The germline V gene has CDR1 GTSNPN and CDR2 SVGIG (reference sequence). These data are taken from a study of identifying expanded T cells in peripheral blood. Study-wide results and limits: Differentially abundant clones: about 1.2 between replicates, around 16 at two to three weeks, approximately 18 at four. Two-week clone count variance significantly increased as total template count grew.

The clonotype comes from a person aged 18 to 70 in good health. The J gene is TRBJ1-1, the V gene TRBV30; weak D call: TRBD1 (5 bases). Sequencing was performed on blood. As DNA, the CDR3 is TGTGCCTGGAGTGTACTTCTAGGGGATGAAGCTTTCTTT. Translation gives CAWSVLLGDEAFF.